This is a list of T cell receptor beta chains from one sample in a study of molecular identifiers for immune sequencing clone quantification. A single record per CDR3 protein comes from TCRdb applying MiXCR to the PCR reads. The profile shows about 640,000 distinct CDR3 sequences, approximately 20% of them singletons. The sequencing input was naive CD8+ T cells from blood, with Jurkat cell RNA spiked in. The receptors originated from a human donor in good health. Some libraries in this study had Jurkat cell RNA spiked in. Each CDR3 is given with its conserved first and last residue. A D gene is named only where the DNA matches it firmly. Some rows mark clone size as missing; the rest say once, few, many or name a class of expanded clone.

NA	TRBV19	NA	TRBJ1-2	CASSIDSSGYTF	TGTGCCAGTAGTATAGACAGCAGCGGCTACACCTTC
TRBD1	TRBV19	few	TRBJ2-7	CASSIGDRGLVEQYF	TGTGCCAGTAGTATAGGGGACAGGGGGCTCGTCGAGCAGTACTTC
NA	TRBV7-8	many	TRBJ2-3	CASYGDTQYF	TGTGCCAGCTACGGGGATACGCAGTATTTT
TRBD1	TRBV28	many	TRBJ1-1	CASSLLSTGRTEAFF	TGTGCCAGCAGTTTGCTCTCGACAGGGCGCACTGAAGCTTTCTTT
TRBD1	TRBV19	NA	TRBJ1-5	CASSIGQGDQPQHF	TGTGCCAGTAGTATCGGACAGGGAGATCAGCCCCAGCATTTT
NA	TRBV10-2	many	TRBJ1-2	CASSLAQNYGYTF	TGCGCCAGCAGTCTCGCCCAAAACTATGGCTACACCTTC
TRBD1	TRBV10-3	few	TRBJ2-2	CAISEYGTGLSSGELFF	TGTGCCATCAGTGAATACGGGACAGGGCTGAGTTCCGGGGAGCTGTTTTTT
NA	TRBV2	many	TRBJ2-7	CASSEWAGPSGSSYEQYF	TGTGCCAGCAGTGAATGGGCAGGGCCCAGCGGTAGCTCCTACGAGCAGTACTTC
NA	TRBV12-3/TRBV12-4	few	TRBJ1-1	CASSLIVSEAFF	TGTGCCAGCAGTTTAATAGTCTCCGAAGCTTTCTTT
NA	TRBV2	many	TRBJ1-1	CAHRMEGQRLTEAFF	TGTGCCCATAGGATGGAGGGTCAGAGGTTGACTGAAGCTTTCTTT
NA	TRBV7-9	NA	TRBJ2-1	CASSAPGDKRNEQFF	TGTGCCAGCAGCGCACCAGGAGATAAACGCAATGAGCAGTTCTTC
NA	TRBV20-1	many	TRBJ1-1	CSAMRTSSWTEAFF	TGCAGTGCTATGCGAACAAGCTCGTGGACTGAAGCTTTCTTT
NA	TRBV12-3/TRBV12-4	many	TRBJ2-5	CASSFVSPQETQYF	TGTGCCAGCAGTTTTGTGTCTCCACAAGAGACCCAGTACTTC
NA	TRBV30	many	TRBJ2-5	CAWSLGETQYF	TGTGCCTGGAGTTTAGGGGAGACCCAGTACTTC